This TCR beta chain was identified in a study of cytomegalovirus exposure and HLA in healthy donors. This clone has only one observation. The trim removed 5 bases at V and 5 bases at J, leaving 4 bases unmatched. The germline CDR1 and CDR2 sequences are SNHLY and FYNNEI. This CDR3 is built from 14 residues. 60 Vbeta and 13 Jbeta primers were used in PCR. Clones were read by immunoSEQ multiplex PCR, and TCRdb kept only the in-frame ones, dropping some. The sample has 95,000 to 110,000 clones; around 73% are singletons. Sample: PBMCs. The J gene is TRBJ2-1, the V gene TRBV2; 9 nucleotides match TRBD2. This receptor was identified in a woman aged 40 to 50 in good health and CMV-seronegative. For the CDR3, the DNA is TGTGCCAGCAGTTCGACTAGCGGACACAATGAGCAGTTCTTC. It specifies CASSSTSGHNEQFF.